These 16 T cell receptor beta chains were sequenced from one sample in a study of blood T cell repertoires in COVID-19. Produced via immunoSEQ multiplex PCR; TCRdb's table is partial and in-frame only. The table includes 250,000 or so clones, 80% to 85% detected once. Sequenced: peripheral blood. These receptor sequences come from a woman aged 40 to 49 who had recovered from COVID-19.

This chain joins TRBV28 and TRBJ1-1; no clear D. The CDR3 totals 13 residues. Germline V lookup: CDR1 MDHEN, CDR2 SYDVKM. Trimming stripped 3 bases from V and 2 bases from J, with 7 bases between. The CDR3, as DNA: TGTGCCAGCAGTTTGGCCGATAACACTGAAGCTTTCTTT. As protein: CASSLADNTEAFF.

The chain combines TRBV7-8 with TRBJ2-2; D might be TRBD2 (5 bases). Trimming shortened V by 2 bases and J by 0 bases, and 10 bases separated the two germline ends. This CDR3 spans 16 amino acids. The germline CDR1 and CDR2 sequences are SGHVS and FQNEAQ. The DNA of the CDR3 is TGTGCCAGCAGCTTATTTTCGGGGTCGAACACCGGGGAGCTGTTTTTT. Translating gives CASSLFSGSNTGELFF.

V usage is TRBV5-1 and J usage is TRBJ2-5; TRBD1 agrees at 8 bases. CDR1 and CDR2 (germline): SGHRS, YFSETQ. With V trimmed by 4 bases and J by 4 bases, 12 bases remained unmatched. The CDR3 extends over 16 amino acids. The CDR3 is CASSPGYQGARETQYF. As DNA, the CDR3 is TGCGCCAGCAGCCCGGGCTATCAGGGGGCTAGAGAGACCCAGTACTTC.

The chain couples TRBV29-1 to TRBJ2-7; weak D call: TRBD1 (6 bases). This CDR3 is 13 amino acids long. Trimming left V 2 bases short and J 3 bases short, with 11 bases between. CDR1 and CDR2 from the germline V gene are SQVTM and ANQGSEA. CDR3 in amino acids: CSVEQQGVYEQYF. DNA for the CDR3: TGCAGCGTTGAACAACAGGGCGTCTACGAGCAGTACTTC.

This rearrangement joins TRBV7-9 to TRBJ1-6; the D gene is possibly TRBD1 (6 bases). The CDR3 has 15 residues. Trimming left V 1 base short and J 7 bases short, with 11 bases between. Germline assignment: CDR1 SEHNR and CDR2 FQNEAQ (reference sequence). CDR3 region: CASSLVGRGNSPLHF. DNA for the CDR3: TGTGCCAGCAGCTTAGTAGGCAGGGGAAATTCACCCCTCCACTTT.

V is TRBV2 and J is TRBJ1-2; tentative D call: TRBD1 (6 bases). V lost 6 bases and J lost 6, with 20 bases in between. Germline values: CDR1 SNHLY, CDR2 FYNNEI. The CDR3 totals 15 residues. The CDR3 loop reads CASRATTTGENGYTF. CDR3 in DNA: TGTGCCAGCAGGGCCACTACGACAGGTGAAAATGGCTACACCTTC.

There are a few counts of this clone. The V and J genes are TRBV27 and TRBJ1-6; TRBD1 might be the D (5 bases). Between the trimmed V and J ends, which lost 0 bases and 13 bases, there was a span of 19 bases. The CDR3 runs to 16 residues. Germline V gene data show CDR1 as MNHEY and CDR2 as SMNVEV (reference sequence). The CDR3 bases are TGTGCCAGCAGTTTATCAAGGCCGGATGGGGGGACCCCCCTCCACTTT. This translates into CASSLSRPDGGTPLHF.

V is TRBV5-1 and J is TRBJ2-1, with TRBD1 matching over 10 bases. The CDR3 runs to 17 residues. Germline V gives CDR1 SGHRS, CDR2 YFSETQ. V was pared by 4 bases and J by 7 bases, with 14 bases of the junction left unmatched. CDR3 sequence reads: CASSPGPGQGSGNEQFF. The DNA of the CDR3 is TGCGCCAGCAGCCCGGGTCCGGGACAGGGGTCCGGAAATGAGCAGTTCTTC.

The chain is built from TRBV5-1 and TRBJ1-3, with a tentative D call TRBD1 (6 bases). The germline gives CDR1 SGHRS, CDR2 YFSETQ. Between the trimmed V and J ends, which lost 0 bases and 3 bases, there was a span of 10 bases. The length of the CDR3 is 15 residues. CDR3 protein: CASSLGQVFGNTIYF. The CDR3 DNA follows: TGCGCCAGCAGCTTGGGACAGGTCTTTGGAAACACCATATATTTT.

As to this clone: This sample also contains other DNA sequences that code for the same CDR3. The genes are TRBV12-3 or TRBV12-4 and TRBJ1-1; 7 nucleotides line up with TRBD1. The CDR3 covers 13 residues. V trimming: 6 bases; J trimming: 2 bases; junction bases outside the gene matches: 3. The CDR3 DNA follows: TGTGCCAGCAGCCGACAGGGAAACACTGAAGCTTTCTTT. It is translated as CASSRQGNTEAFF.

This chain joins TRBV3-1 (or the pseudogene TRBV3-2) and TRBJ2-3, with 8 nucleotides matching TRBD2. The ends lost 1 base at V and 0 bases at J; junction bases unmatched: 6. The CDR3 consists of 17 residues. Germline CDR1 reads LGHDT; CDR2 reads YNNKEL (reference sequence). The CDR3 protein is CASSQVVKRESTDTQYF. CDR3 DNA: TGTGCCAGCAGCCAAGTGGTTAAGCGGGAGAGCACAGATACGCAGTATTTT.

The chain joins TRBV5-1 to TRBJ2-7; a weak D match, TRBD2 (6 bases). Trimming took 5 bases from V and 5 from J, leaving 23 bases between them. This CDR3 is built from 16 residues. Germline V gene lookup returns CDR1 SGHRS and CDR2 YFSETQ. The CDR3 spells CASRRRGLGGIDEQYF. In nucleotides, the CDR3 is TGCGCCAGCAGGCGGCGGGGTTTGGGGGGTATTGACGAGCAGTACTTC.

The gene calls are TRBV14 and TRBJ1-1; no firm D call. This CDR3 has 13 residues. Trimming took 3 bases from V and 0 from J, leaving 5 bases between them. Germline V gene data show CDR1 as SGHDN and CDR2 as FVKESK. CDR3 amino acids: CASSHRMNTEAFF. The DNA of the CDR3 is TGTGCCAGCAGCCACAGGATGAACACTGAAGCTTTCTTT.

The CDR3, as DNA: TGCGCCAGCAGCCCGGACAGGGGAGGTGAAAAACTGTTTTTT. It is translated as CASSPDRGGEKLFF. The chain couples TRBV5-1 to TRBJ1-4; 9 bases fit TRBD1. The J segment lost 7 bases and the V segment lost 4 bases, leaving 5 bases of the junction unmatched. The CDR3 sequence is 14 residues long. Germline lookup yields CDR1 SGHRS and CDR2 YFSETQ.

V gene TRBV4-1 combines with J gene TRBJ2-1; 13 bases agree with TRBD2. The V segment lost 5 bases and the J segment 9 bases; nucleotides outside the gene matches: 7. CDR3 size: 15 residues. Germline CDR1 is MGHRA and CDR2 is YSYEKL. The CDR3 DNA sequence: TGCGCCAGCAGCAGAGGACTAGCGGGGGTACTTGAGCAGTTCTTC. Amino acids: CASSRGLAGVLEQFF.

The CDR3 loop is CASSTGQGLQDTQYF. CDR3 bases: TGTGCCAGCTCGACGGGACAGGGGTTGCAAGATACGCAGTATTTT. The chain links TRBV18 to TRBJ2-3; 10 nucleotides line up with TRBD1. The germline CDR1 and CDR2 sequences are KGHSH and LQKENI. V was clipped by 6 bases and J by 5 bases; unmatched bases: 8. This CDR3 is 15 amino acids long.